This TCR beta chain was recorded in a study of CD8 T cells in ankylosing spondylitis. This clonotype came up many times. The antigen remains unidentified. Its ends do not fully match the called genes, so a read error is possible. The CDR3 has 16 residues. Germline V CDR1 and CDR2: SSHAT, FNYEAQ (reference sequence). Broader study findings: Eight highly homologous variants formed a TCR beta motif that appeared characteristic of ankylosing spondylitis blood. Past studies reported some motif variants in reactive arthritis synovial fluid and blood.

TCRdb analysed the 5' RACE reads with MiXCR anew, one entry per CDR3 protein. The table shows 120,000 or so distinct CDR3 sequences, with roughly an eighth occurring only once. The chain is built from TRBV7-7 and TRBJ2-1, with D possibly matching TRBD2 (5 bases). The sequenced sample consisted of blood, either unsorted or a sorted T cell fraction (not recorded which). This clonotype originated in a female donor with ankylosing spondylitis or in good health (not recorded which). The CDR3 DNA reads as TGTGCTAGCAGCTTAGGTAGCGACCCCTCCTACAATGAGCAGTTCTTC. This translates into CASSLGSDPSYNEQFF.